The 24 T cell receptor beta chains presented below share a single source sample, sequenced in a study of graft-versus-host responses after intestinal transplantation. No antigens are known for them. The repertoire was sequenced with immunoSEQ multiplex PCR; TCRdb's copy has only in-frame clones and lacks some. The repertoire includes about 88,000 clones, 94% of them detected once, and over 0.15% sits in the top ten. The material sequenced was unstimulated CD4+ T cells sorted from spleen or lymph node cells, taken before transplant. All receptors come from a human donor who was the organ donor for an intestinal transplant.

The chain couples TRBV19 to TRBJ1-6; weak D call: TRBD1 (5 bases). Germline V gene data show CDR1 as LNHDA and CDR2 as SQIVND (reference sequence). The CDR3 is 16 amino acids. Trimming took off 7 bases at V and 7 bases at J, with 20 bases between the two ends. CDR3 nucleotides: TGTGCCAGTACGGACCGCGGGGGTTTTAACAATTCACCCCTCCACTTT. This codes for CASTDRGGFNNSPLHF.

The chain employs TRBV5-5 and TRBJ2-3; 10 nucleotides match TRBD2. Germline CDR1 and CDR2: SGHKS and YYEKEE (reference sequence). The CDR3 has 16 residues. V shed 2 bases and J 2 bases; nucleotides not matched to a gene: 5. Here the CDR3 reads CASSLLAGTFTDTQYF. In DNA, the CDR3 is TGTGCCAGCAGCTTACTAGCGGGGACCTTCACAGATACGCAGTATTTT. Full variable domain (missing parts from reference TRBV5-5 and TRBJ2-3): DAGVTQSPTHLIKTRGQQVTLRCSPISGHKSVSWYQQVLGQGPQFIFQYYEKEERGRGNFPDRFSARQFPNYSSELNVNALLLGDSALYLCASSLLAGTFTDTQYFGPGTRLTVL.

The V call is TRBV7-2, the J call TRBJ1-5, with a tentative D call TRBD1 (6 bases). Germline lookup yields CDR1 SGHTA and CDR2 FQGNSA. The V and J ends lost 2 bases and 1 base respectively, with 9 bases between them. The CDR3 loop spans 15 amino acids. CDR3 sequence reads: CASSLTGSSNQPQHF. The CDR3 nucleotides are TGTGCCAGCAGCTTAACAGGGTCGAGCAATCAGCCCCAGCATTTT.

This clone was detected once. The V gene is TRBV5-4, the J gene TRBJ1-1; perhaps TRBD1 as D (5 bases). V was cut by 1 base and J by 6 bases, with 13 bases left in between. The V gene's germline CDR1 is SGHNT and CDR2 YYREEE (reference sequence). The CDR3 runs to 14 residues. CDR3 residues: CASSLSQGLAEAFF. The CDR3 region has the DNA TGTGCCAGCAGCTTGAGTCAGGGACTTGCTGAAGCTTTCTTT.

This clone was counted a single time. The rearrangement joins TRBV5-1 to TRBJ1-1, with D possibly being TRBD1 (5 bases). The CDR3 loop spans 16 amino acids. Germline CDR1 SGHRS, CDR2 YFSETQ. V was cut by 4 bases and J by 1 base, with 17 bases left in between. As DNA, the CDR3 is TGCGCCAGCAGCGCTTTTACCGGGGCGGCGAACACTGAAGCTTTCTTT. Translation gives CASSAFTGAANTEAFF.

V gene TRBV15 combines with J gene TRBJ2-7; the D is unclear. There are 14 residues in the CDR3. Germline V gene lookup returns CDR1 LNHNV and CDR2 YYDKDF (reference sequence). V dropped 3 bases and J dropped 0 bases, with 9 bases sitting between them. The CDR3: CATSRTTDSYEQYF. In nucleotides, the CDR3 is TGTGCCACCAGCAGGACCACAGACTCCTACGAGCAGTACTTC.

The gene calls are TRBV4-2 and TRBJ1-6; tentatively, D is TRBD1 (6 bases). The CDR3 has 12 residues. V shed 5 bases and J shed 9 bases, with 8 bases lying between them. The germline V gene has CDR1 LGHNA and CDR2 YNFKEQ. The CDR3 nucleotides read TGTGCCAGCAGCAAACAGGGTTCACCCCTCCACTTT. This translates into CASSKQGSPLHF.

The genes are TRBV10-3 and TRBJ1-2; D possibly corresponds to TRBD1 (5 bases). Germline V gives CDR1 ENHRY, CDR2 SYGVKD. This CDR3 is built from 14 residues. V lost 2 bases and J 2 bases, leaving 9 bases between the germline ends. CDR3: CAISEEGRNYGYTF. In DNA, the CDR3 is TGTGCCATCAGTGAGGAGGGGCGAAACTATGGCTACACCTTC.

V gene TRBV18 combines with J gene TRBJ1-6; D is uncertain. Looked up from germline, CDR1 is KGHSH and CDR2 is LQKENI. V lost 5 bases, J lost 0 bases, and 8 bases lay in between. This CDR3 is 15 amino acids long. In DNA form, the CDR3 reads TGTGCCAGCTCATCCCTAAGCTCCTATAATTCACCCCTCCACTTT. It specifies CASSSLSSYNSPLHF.

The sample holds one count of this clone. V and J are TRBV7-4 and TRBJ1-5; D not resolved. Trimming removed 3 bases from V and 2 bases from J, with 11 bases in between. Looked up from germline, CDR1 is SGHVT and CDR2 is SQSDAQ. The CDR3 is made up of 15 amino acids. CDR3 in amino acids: CASSFSRPGNQPQHF. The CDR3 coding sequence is TGTGCCAGCAGCTTCTCCAGACCCGGCAATCAGCCCCAGCATTTT.

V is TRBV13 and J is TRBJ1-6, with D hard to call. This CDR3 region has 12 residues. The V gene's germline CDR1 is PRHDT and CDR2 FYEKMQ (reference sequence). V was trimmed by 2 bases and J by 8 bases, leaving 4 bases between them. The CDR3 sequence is CASSLRDSPLHF. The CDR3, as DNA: TGTGCCAGCAGCTTAAGGGATTCACCCCTCCACTTT.

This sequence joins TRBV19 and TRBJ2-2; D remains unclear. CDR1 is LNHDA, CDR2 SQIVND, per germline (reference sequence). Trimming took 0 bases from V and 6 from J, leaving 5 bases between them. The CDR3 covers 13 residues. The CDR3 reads CASSIETAGELFF. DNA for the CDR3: TGTGCCAGTAGTATAGAAACCGCCGGGGAGCTGTTTTTT. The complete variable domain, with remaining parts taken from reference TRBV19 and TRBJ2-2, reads DGGITQSPKYLFRKEGQNVTLSCEQNLNHDAMYWYRQDPGQGLRLIYYSQIVNDFQKGDIAEGYSVSREKKESFPLTVTSAQKNPTAFYLCASSIETAGELFFGEGSRLTVL.

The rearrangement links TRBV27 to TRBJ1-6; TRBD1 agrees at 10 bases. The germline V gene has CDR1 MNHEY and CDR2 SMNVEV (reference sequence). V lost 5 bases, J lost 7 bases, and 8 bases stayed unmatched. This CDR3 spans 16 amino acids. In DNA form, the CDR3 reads TGTGCCAGCAGTCTTCGACAGGGGGCGGGGAATTCACCCCTCCACTTT. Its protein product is CASSLRQGAGNSPLHF.

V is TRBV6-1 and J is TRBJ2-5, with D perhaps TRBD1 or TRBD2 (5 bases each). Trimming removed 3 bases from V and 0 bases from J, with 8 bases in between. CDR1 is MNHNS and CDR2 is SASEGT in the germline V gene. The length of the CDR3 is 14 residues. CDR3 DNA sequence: TGTGCCAGCAGTGACGGGGACCACCAAGAGACCCAGTACTTC. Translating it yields CASSDGDHQETQYF.

The CDR3 here is CASGTQGNTEAFF. As DNA, the CDR3 is TGTGCCAGCGGGACCCAGGGGAACACTGAAGCTTTCTTT. This sequence joins TRBV6-5 and TRBJ1-1; tentative D call: TRBD1 (5 bases). The CDR3 extends over 13 amino acids. Germline V gene data show CDR1 as MNHEY and CDR2 as SVGAGI. Trimming took off 8 bases at V and 1 base at J, with 11 bases between the two ends.

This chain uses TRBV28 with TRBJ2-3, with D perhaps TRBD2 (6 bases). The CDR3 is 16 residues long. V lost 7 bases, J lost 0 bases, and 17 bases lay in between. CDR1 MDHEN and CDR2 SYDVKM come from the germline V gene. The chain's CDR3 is CASINAGRSSTDTQYF. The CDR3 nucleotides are TGTGCCAGCATTAACGCGGGGCGCTCTAGCACAGATACGCAGTATTTT.

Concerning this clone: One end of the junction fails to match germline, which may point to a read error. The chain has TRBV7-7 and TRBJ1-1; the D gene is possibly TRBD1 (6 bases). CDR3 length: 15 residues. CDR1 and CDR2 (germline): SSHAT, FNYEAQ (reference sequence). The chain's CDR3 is CASSSAQGGYSEAFF. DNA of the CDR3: TGTGCTAGCAGCTCCGCACAGGGTGGTTATAGTGAAGCTTTCTTT.

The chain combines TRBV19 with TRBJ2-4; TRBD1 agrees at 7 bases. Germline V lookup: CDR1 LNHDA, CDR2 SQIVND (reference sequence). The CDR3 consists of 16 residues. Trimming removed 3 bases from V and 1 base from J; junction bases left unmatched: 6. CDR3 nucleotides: TGTGCCAGTAGTATTGTAGAGGGGGCGGCCAAAAACATTCAGTACTTC. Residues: CASSIVEGAAKNIQYF.

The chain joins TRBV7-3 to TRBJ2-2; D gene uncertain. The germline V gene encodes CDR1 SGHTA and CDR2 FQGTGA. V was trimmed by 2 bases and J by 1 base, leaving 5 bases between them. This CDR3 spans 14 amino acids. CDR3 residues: CASSLGLNTGELFF. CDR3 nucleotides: TGTGCCAGCAGCTTAGGTCTGAACACCGGGGAGCTGTTTTTT.

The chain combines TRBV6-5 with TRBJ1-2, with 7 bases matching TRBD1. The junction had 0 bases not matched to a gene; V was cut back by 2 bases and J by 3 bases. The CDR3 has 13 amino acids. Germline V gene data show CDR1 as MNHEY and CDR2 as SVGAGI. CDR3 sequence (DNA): TGTGCCAGCAGTTACAGGGGGCACTATGGCTACACCTTC. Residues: CASSYRGHYGYTF.

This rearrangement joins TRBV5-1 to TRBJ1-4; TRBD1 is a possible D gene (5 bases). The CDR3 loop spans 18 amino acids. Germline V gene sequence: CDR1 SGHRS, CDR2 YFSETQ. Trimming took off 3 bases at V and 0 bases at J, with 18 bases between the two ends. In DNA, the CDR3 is TGCGCCAGCAGCTGGGCTGGGACCCTGTTGACAACTAATGAAAAACTGTTTTTT. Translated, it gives CASSWAGTLLTTNEKLFF.

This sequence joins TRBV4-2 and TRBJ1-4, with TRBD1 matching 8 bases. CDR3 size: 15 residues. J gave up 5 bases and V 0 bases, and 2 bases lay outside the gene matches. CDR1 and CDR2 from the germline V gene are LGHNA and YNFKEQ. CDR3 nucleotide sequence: TGTGCCAGCAGCCAAGAGGACAGGGAGAATGAAAAACTGTTTTTT. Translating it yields CASSQEDRENEKLFF.

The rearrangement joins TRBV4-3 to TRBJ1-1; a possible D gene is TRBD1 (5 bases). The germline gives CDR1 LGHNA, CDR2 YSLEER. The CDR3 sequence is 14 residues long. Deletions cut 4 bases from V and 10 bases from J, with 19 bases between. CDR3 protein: CASSLSGHGIGAFF. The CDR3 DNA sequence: TGCGCCAGCAGCCTTTCGGGGCACGGGATAGGAGCTTTCTTT.

The CDR3: CASSLGQFNEKLFF. In DNA, the CDR3 is TGTGCCAGCAGCTTAGGCCAGTTTAATGAAAAACTGTTTTTT. The gene calls are TRBV7-9 and TRBJ1-4, with D uncertain. CDR3 length: 14 residues. Trimming took off 1 base at V and 4 bases at J, with 7 bases between the two ends. Germline lookup yields CDR1 SEHNR and CDR2 FQNEAQ (reference sequence).